Below are 10 T cell receptor beta chains sequenced from a single sample in a study of beta chain features in type 1 diabetes. The authors reverse transcribed all of the isolated RNA, so sequencing captured expressed TCRB transcripts. Only in-frame clones appear in the TCRdb table, and some are missing; sequencing was by immunoSEQ multiplex PCR. The table lists under 900,000 clones, 17% of them singletons. Sequenced sample: naive CD4+ T cells from blood. The receptors stem from a woman younger than 30 in good health.

This clone has a handful of counts. V is TRBV6-6 and J is TRBJ2-3; D possibly corresponds to TRBD1 (6 bases). Germline V CDR1 and CDR2: MNHNY, SVGAGI (reference sequence). The germline V and J ends were trimmed by 6 bases and 0 bases, with 13 bases remaining between them. The CDR3 totals 15 residues. The CDR3 nucleotides are TGTGCCAGCAGCAACAGGGATTCTAGCACAGATACGCAGTATTTT. The encoded protein is CASSNRDSSTDTQYF.

This clone was observed a few times. Other nucleotide sequences in the sample specify the same CDR3. The V gene is TRBV11-2, the J gene TRBJ2-2; 7 bases align to TRBD2. Per the germline V gene, CDR1 is SGHAT and CDR2 is FQNNGV. J gave up 4 bases and V 1 base, and 3 bases lay outside the gene matches. CDR3 length equals 15 residues. CDR3 bases: TGTGCCAGCAGCTTAGGACTAGCCGGCACCGGGGAGCTGTTTTTT. Its translation is CASSLGLAGTGELFF.

There are a few counts of this clone. CDR3 protein: CASSPTGNRNQPQHF. The DNA of the CDR3 is TGTGCCAGCTCACCAACAGGGAACAGAAATCAGCCCCAGCATTTT. The chain has TRBV18 and TRBJ1-5; maybe TRBD1 (6 bases). Trimming took 2 bases from V and 4 from J, leaving 12 bases between them. CDR1 and CDR2 (germline): KGHSH, LQKENI. CDR3 length: 15 amino acids.

A few counts support this clone. The V gene is TRBV28, the J gene TRBJ1-1, with TRBD1 matching over 7 bases. CDR3 size: 15 residues. Germline CDR1 reads MDHEN; CDR2 reads SYDVKM. V shed 8 bases, J shed 4 bases, and the junction held 13 bases outside the gene matches. The CDR3 sequence is CASVTGTALGTEAFF. The CDR3 bases are TGTGCCAGCGTTACCGGGACAGCCTTGGGCACTGAAGCTTTCTTT.

This clone was seen only a few times. This sequence joins TRBV5-1 and TRBJ2-5; 7 nucleotides match TRBD2. The CDR3 contains 15 residues. Unmatched junction bases numbered 8, after V lost 3 bases and J lost 3 bases. The germline gives CDR1 SGHRS, CDR2 YFSETQ. The CDR3 here is CASSWGGSWEETQYF. The CDR3 DNA reads as TGCGCCAGCAGCTGGGGCGGGAGTTGGGAAGAGACCCAGTACTTC.

This clone was seen only a few times. V gene TRBV7-6 combines with J gene TRBJ1-4; D is uncertain. V gave up 3 bases and J gave up 7 bases, with 3 bases separating them. This CDR3 is built from 11 residues. The germline V gene encodes CDR1 SGHVS and CDR2 FNYEAQ. The CDR3 sequence: CASSFGEKLFF. In nucleotides, the CDR3 is TGTGCCAGCAGCTTCGGTGAAAAACTGTTTTTT.

This clone occurred a few times. The chain has TRBV4-3 and TRBJ2-7; D unclear. Trimming removed 0 bases from V and 5 bases from J, with 8 bases in between. From germline, CDR1 is LGHNA and CDR2 YSLEER. The CDR3 is 13 amino acids. For the CDR3, the DNA is TGCGCCAGCAGCCAAGAAGGGTCGAACGAGCAGTACTTC. Translation gives CASSQEGSNEQYF.

This clone was detected only a few times. The genes are TRBV7-9 and TRBJ1-1, with a possible D match to TRBD1 (6 bases). V lost 8 bases and J lost 5, with 15 bases in between. Looked up from germline, CDR1 is SEHNR and CDR2 is FQNEAQ (reference sequence). This CDR3 comprises 13 residues. Written as DNA, the CDR3 is TGTGCCAGCCGACCGATTCAGGGGACTGAAGCTTTCTTT. Its protein product is CASRPIQGTEAFF.

This clone was counted between two and nine times. The chain has TRBV9 and TRBJ2-7, with D tentatively TRBD2 (5 bases). This CDR3 is built from 15 residues. Germline CDR1 and CDR2: SGDLS and YYNGEE. V shed 3 bases and J shed 3 bases, with 16 bases lying between them. The DNA of the CDR3 is TGTGCCAGCAGCGCGGGCACTAGTATTGTCTACGAGCAGTACTTC. Its protein is CASSAGTSIVYEQYF.

This clone was picked up a small number of times. V gene TRBV19 combines with J gene TRBJ1-1; D gene ambiguous. The germline CDR1 and CDR2 sequences are LNHDA and SQIVND (reference sequence). The CDR3 loop spans 13 amino acids. Trimming removed 5 bases at V and 0 bases at J, with 7 bases between. CDR3 nucleotide sequence: TGTGCCAGTAGTGCCACTATGAACACTGAAGCTTTCTTT. It is translated as CASSATMNTEAFF.